A single sample gave rise to the 14 T cell receptor beta chains below, sequenced in a study of memory CD4+ T cells and cytomegalovirus serostatus. Single viable CD3+CD4+CD8-CD45RO+ cells were sorted as the memory CD4+ T cells. The data were produced by immunoSEQ multiplex PCR, yet TCRdb's version contains in-frame clones alone and is incomplete. The table shows around 50,000 clones, with around four fifths occurring only once. Source material: memory CD4+ T cells from blood. The receptor source for this set is an adult in good health and CMV-seronegative.

This clone was seen only once. V gene TRBV27 combines with J gene TRBJ2-1; D unclear. Trimming took 5 bases from V and 8 from J, leaving 16 bases between them. This CDR3 contains 14 residues. Germline CDR1 is MNHEY and CDR2 is SMNVEV (reference sequence). The CDR3 here is CASSPTSLAYEQFF. The CDR3 DNA follows: TGTGCCAGCAGTCCCACCTCGTTGGCATATGAGCAGTTCTTC.

This chain connects TRBV27 to TRBJ1-4; possible D gene TRBD1, 5 bases. CDR3 length: 14 amino acids. The V end lost 4 bases, the J end lost 8 bases, and 14 bases lay between the germline ends. The germline V gene encodes CDR1 MNHEY and CDR2 SMNVEV (reference sequence). The CDR3 nucleotides are TGTGCCAGCAGTTATATTTCAAGGGGAGAAAAACTGTTTTTT. This gives the protein CASSYISRGEKLFF.

V is TRBV6-1 and J is TRBJ2-7; D remains ambiguous. CDR3 length: 13 residues. V was shortened by 6 bases and J by 3 bases, with 12 bases between the two germline ends. Per the germline V gene, CDR1 is MNHNS and CDR2 is SASEGT. The CDR3 here is CASSLMEHYEQYF. The CDR3 nucleotides are TGTGCCAGCAGCCTTATGGAGCACTACGAGCAGTACTTC.

This clone was recorded only once. V gene TRBV14 combines with J gene TRBJ1-2, with a possible D match to TRBD1 (6 bases). Trimming left V 4 bases short and J 6 bases short, with 12 bases between. This CDR3 contains 13 residues. CDR1 and CDR2 (germline): SGHDN, FVKESK. CDR3 amino acids: CASSPRPGDGYTF. As DNA, the CDR3 is TGTGCCAGCAGCCCGAGGCCAGGGGATGGCTACACCTTC.

V is TRBV25-1 and J is TRBJ2-1, with 7 bases aligning to TRBD2. The trim removed 3 bases at V and 0 bases at J, leaving 2 bases unmatched. Germline CDR1 MGHDK, CDR2 SYGVNS. The CDR3 length is 15 residues. DNA for the CDR3: TGTGCCAGCAGTGATGAGCGGGACTCCTACAATGAGCAGTTCTTC. It encodes CASSDERDSYNEQFF.

This clone was detected a few times. The J gene is TRBJ2-7, the V gene TRBV19; TRBD1 matches at 9 bases. From germline, CDR1 is LNHDA and CDR2 SQIVND (reference sequence). V lost 0 bases, J lost 3 bases, and 12 bases stayed unmatched. This CDR3 region has 18 residues. CDR3 amino acids: CASSIDALQTGGVYEQYF. The CDR3 bases are TGTGCCAGTAGTATAGACGCCCTTCAGACAGGGGGTGTCTACGAGCAGTACTTC.

The chain links TRBV6-5 to TRBJ2-7; the D is unclear. From germline, CDR1 is MNHEY and CDR2 SVGAGI. The CDR3 has 15 residues. V was clipped by 0 bases and J by 6 bases, with 15 bases between them. CDR3 in amino acids: CASSYSVERSGEQYF. The CDR3 DNA sequence: TGTGCCAGCAGTTACTCGGTGGAAAGGTCTGGCGAGCAGTACTTC.

The rearrangement uses TRBV28 and TRBJ2-5; 11 bases align to TRBD2. J was trimmed by 7 bases and V by 2 bases; bases with no gene match: 6. The CDR3 sequence is 15 residues long. From germline, CDR1 is MDHEN and CDR2 SYDVKM. CDR3 protein: CASSLPLAGGSTQYF. In DNA, the CDR3 is TGTGCCAGCAGTTTACCCCTAGCGGGAGGATCGACCCAGTACTTC.

The V call is TRBV28, the J call TRBJ2-2; 9 bases map to TRBD2. The CDR3 is 15 amino acids. Germline-derived CDR1 and CDR2 are MDHEN and SYDVKM. The J segment lost 4 bases and the V segment lost 4 bases, leaving 4 bases of the junction unmatched. The CDR3 region is CASSSSGRFTGELFF. The CDR3 nucleotides are TGTGCCAGCAGTTCCAGCGGGAGGTTCACCGGGGAGCTGTTTTTT. Full variable domain (rest looked up from reference TRBV28 and TRBJ2-2): DVKVTQSSRYLVKRTGEKVFLECVQDMDHENMFWYRQDPGLGLRLIYFSYDVKMKEKGDIPEGYSVSREKKERFSLILESASTNQTSMYLCASSSSGRFTGELFFGEGSRLTVL.

The chain combines TRBV11-1 with TRBJ1-1; D perhaps matches TRBD1 (5 bases). Trimming cost V 0 bases and J 5 bases, with 7 bases left between them. This CDR3 region has 13 residues. The germline V gene encodes CDR1 SGHAT and CDR2 FQDESV (reference sequence). This CDR3 is CASSLAGGTEAFF. CDR3 nucleotide sequence: TGTGCCAGCAGCTTAGCTGGGGGGACTGAAGCTTTCTTT.

CDR3 in DNA: TGTGCCAGCAGGAGGGACGGGAAGAACACTGAAGCTTTCTTT. Protein sequence: CASRRDGKNTEAFF. The chain recombines TRBV25-1 with TRBJ1-1; tentatively, D is TRBD1 (5 bases). The germline CDR1 and CDR2 sequences are MGHDK and SYGVNS. Trimming left V 6 bases short and J 1 base short, with 12 bases between. CDR3 length: 14 amino acids.

This clone has more than one count but fewer than ten. This chain links TRBV29-1 with TRBJ2-1; a possible D gene is TRBD1 (6 bases). The germline V gene has CDR1 SQVTM and CDR2 ANQGSEA. CDR3 size: 14 residues. V was trimmed by 5 bases and J by 7 bases, leaving 18 bases between them. The CDR3 DNA sequence: TGCAGCGTTAAACGGGGCTCAGGGGTAAATGAGCAGTTCTTC. Protein sequence: CSVKRGSGVNEQFF.

The rearrangement joins TRBV29-1 to TRBJ1-1; D may be TRBD1 (6 bases). Germline V gene data show CDR1 as SQVTM and CDR2 as ANQGSEA. V was shortened by 5 bases and J by 1 base, with 20 bases between the two germline ends. CDR3 length: 16 amino acids. The CDR3 bases are TGCAGCGTTCAAGGGGCCCAGGGGATGGAGAACACTGAAGCTTTCTTT. Protein product: CSVQGAQGMENTEAFF.

The chain has TRBV4-2 and TRBJ2-2; 8 bases agree with TRBD2. The V gene end was trimmed by 3 bases and the J gene end by 4 bases; junction bases not matched to a gene: 10. Germline V gives CDR1 LGHNA, CDR2 YNFKEQ. The CDR3 is made up of 17 amino acids. The CDR3 loop is CASSQSSGGRRTGELFF. The DNA of the CDR3 is TGTGCCAGCAGCCAGTCCTCTGGCGGGAGGCGCACCGGGGAGCTGTTTTTT.